This section outlines one T cell receptor (beta chain) sequence together with its context. The data were taken from a study of a mutant IDH1 vaccine in newly diagnosed glioma. Across the study: Therapy received beforehand was radiotherapy, temozolomide, or both, with most patients given both.

The time point denotes: baseline, week 1 (first vaccination visit). Treatment indicated: pre-vaccination baseline after standard-of-care therapy. The CDR3 consists of 14 residues. The V segment lost 2 bases and the J segment 3 bases; nucleotides outside the gene matches: 5. Germline CDR1 SGHRS, CDR2 YFSETQ. The method was immunoSEQ multiplex PCR; TCRdb's version includes in-frame clones alone and lacks a portion of them. The data contain tens of thousands of clones, 70% to 80% of them singletons. The clonotype comes from a woman aged 35 to 49 with glioma. This chain connects TRBV5-1 to TRBJ2-7; 7 nucleotides align to TRBD2. Sample: PBMCs, taken from a glioma patient treated with radiotherapy, temozolomide or both. The CDR3 spells CASSLSGIGYEQYF. For the CDR3, the DNA is TGCGCCAGCAGCTTAAGCGGGATCGGCTACGAGCAGTACTTC.